This record looks at one TCR beta chain sequence and its context. The antigen is unknown. The record originates from a study of shared clonotypes between healthy human individuals. Whole-study results and caveats: Clonotype sharing among donors likely depends on sequencing depth.

The assay was immunoSEQ multiplex PCR, and TCRdb's table has in-frame clones only and misses some. This sample carries about 1.5 million clones, 95% to 99% of them seen once, and the ten largest clones take approximately 0.44%. This CDR3 region has 18 residues. The sequenced material came from naive CD4+ T cells sorted from blood. Subset given: CD45RA+ positively selected. V usage is TRBV21-1 and J usage is TRBJ1-5; TRBD1 was called by the table and not checked on the DNA. TRBV21-1 is an annotated pseudogene. This sequence originates from a man aged 25 to 40 in good health. For the CDR3, the DNA is TGTGCCAGCCCCAAACCGGGACAGCCTTTGTATAGCAATCAGCCCCAGCATTTT. It codes for CASPKPGQPLYSNQPQHF.